One and the same sample provided the 10 T cell receptor beta chains below, sequenced in a study of blood T cell repertoires in COVID-19. Sequenced by immunoSEQ multiplex PCR; TCRdb stores in-frame clones only, minus some. This table has tens of thousands of clones, approximately 86% appearing once. Sequenced input: peripheral blood. These receptors were collected from a man aged 60-69 years with acute or convalescent COVID-19.

The J gene is TRBJ2-3, the V gene TRBV3-1 (or the pseudogene TRBV3-2); 8 positions agree with TRBD2. CDR1 is LGHDT, CDR2 YNNKEL, per germline (reference sequence). The CDR3 contains 17 residues. With V trimmed by 0 bases and J by 5 bases, 10 bases remained unmatched. The CDR3 bases are TGTGCCAGCAGCCAAGAATATGCCGGGAGGGGAGGAGATACGCAGTATTTT. Translating gives CASSQEYAGRGGDTQYF.

The chain has TRBV7-2 and TRBJ2-7, with 9 bases aligning to TRBD2. CDR1 SGHTA and CDR2 FQGNSA come from the germline V gene. The CDR3 totals 15 residues. V gave up 3 bases and J gave up 5 bases; unmatched junction bases: 8. The CDR3 region is CASSLRRGGFDEQYF. The CDR3, as DNA: TGTGCCAGCAGCTTGAGGCGGGGGGGGTTCGACGAGCAGTACTTC.

The V call is TRBV7-9, the J call TRBJ2-1, with 10 bases aligning to TRBD2. V shed 3 bases, J shed 6 bases, and the junction held 14 bases outside the gene matches. This CDR3 region has 18 residues. Per germline, CDR1 SEHNR and CDR2 FQNEAQ (reference sequence). The CDR3 DNA sequence: TGTGCCAGCAGCTTGAGCGGGAGGGTCGGGTCCCAGCCCAATGAGCAGTTCTTC. Translating gives CASSLSGRVGSQPNEQFF.

As DNA, the CDR3 is TGTGCCAGCAACCCAGGGGTGGGGACAGGGGAGGCAGATACGCAGTATTTT. This codes for CASNPGVGTGEADTQYF. The chain employs TRBV5-6 and TRBJ2-3, with 10 bases that match TRBD1. After removal of 6 bases from V and 4 bases from J, the junction contained 14 bases not matched to a gene. This CDR3 has 17 amino acids. The germline CDR1 and CDR2 sequences are SGHDT and YYEEEE. The entire variable domain, with the rest obtained from reference TRBV5-6 and TRBJ2-3, is as follows: DAGVTQSPTHLIKTRGQQVTLRCSPKSGHDTVSWYQQALGQGPQFIFQYYEEEERQRGNFPDRFSGHQFPNYSSELNVNALLLGDSALYLCASNPGVGTGEADTQYFGPGTRLTVL.

This rearrangement joins TRBV5-6 to TRBJ1-3, with D tentatively TRBD1 (6 bases). Trimming pared 0 bases from V and 4 bases from J, leaving 14 bases between. The germline gives CDR1 SGHDT, CDR2 YYEEEE. The CDR3 covers 16 residues. Here the CDR3 DNA reads TGTGCCAGCAGCTTGGAGGGGGAGGGTATCGGAAACACCATATATTTT. Translation gives CASSLEGEGIGNTIYF.

The J gene is TRBJ2-5, the V gene TRBV18; TRBD1 matches at 10 bases. This CDR3 comprises 16 residues. Germline loops: CDR1 KGHSH, CDR2 LQKENI. V shed 4 bases, J shed 4 bases, and the junction held 9 bases outside the gene matches. CDR3 nucleotide sequence: TGTGCCAGCTCACTTACCGGGACAGGGGAACGAGAGACCCAGTACTTC. It yields the protein CASSLTGTGERETQYF.

The J gene is TRBJ1-4, the V gene TRBV29-1; TRBD1 matches at 10 bases. The V gene's germline CDR1 is SQVTM and CDR2 ANQGSEA. This CDR3 has 16 amino acids. V lost 0 bases and J lost 2; bases outside the gene matches: 3. The CDR3 reads CSVEEDRGNTNEKLFF. The CDR3 DNA reads as TGCAGCGTTGAAGAGGACAGGGGGAATACTAATGAAAAACTGTTTTTT. The full variable domain, rest sourced from reference TRBV29-1 and TRBJ1-4, is SAVISQKPSRDICQRGTSLTIQCQVDSQVTMMFWYRQQPGQSLTLIATANQGSEATYESGFVIDKFPISRPNLTFSTLTVSNMSPEDSSIYLCSVEEDRGNTNEKLFFGSGTQLSVL.

This chain joins TRBV7-9 and TRBJ2-3; 7 positions match TRBD2. The CDR3 spans 18 residues. The ends lost 5 bases at V and 0 bases at J; junction bases unmatched: 14. Germline CDR1 and CDR2: SEHNR and FQNEAQ (reference sequence). The CDR3 region is CASSPIWGGTKSTDTQYF. The CDR3 nucleotides are TGTGCCAGCAGCCCCATTTGGGGGGGGACCAAAAGCACAGATACGCAGTATTTT.

The rearrangement uses TRBV27 and TRBJ2-2, with D uncertain. Germline lookup yields CDR1 MNHEY and CDR2 SMNVEV (reference sequence). This CDR3 contains 12 residues. The CDR3 is CASGRYNGELFF. The DNA of the CDR3 is TGTGCTTCAGGAAGGTATAACGGGGAGCTGTTTTTT.

The chain combines TRBV28 with TRBJ1-2, with D unresolved. Trimming shortened V by 10 bases and J by 4 bases, and 13 bases separated the two germline ends. Germline CDR1 and CDR2: MDHEN and SYDVKM. The CDR3 is 12 residues long. CDR3 sequence (DNA): TGTGCCACCTTCGACGGGTCCTATGGCTACACCTTC. Its translation is CATFDGSYGYTF.